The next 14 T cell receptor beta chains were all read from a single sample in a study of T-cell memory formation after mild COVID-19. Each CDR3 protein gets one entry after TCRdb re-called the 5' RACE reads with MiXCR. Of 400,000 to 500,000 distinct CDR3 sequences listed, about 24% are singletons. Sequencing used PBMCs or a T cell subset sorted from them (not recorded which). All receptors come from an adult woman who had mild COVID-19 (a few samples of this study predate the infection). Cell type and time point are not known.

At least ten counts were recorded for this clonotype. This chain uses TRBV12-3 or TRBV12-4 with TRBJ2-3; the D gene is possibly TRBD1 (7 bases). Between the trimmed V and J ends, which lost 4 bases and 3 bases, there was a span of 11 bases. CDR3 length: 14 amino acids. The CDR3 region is CASSYRGLTDTQYF. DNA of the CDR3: TGTGCCAGCAGTTACAGGGGACTGACAGATACGCAGTATTTT.

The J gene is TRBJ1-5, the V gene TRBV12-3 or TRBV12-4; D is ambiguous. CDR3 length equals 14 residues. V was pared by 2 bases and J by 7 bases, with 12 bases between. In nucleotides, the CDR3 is TGTGCCAGCAGTTTACGACTGGACTCACAGCCCCAGCATTTT. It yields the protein CASSLRLDSQPQHF.

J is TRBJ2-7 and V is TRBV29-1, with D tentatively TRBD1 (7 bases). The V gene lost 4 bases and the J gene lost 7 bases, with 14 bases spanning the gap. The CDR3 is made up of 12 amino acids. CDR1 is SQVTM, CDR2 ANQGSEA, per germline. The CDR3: CSVGGGRGEQYF. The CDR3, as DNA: TGCAGCGTTGGAGGGGGCCGGGGGGAGCAGTACTTC.

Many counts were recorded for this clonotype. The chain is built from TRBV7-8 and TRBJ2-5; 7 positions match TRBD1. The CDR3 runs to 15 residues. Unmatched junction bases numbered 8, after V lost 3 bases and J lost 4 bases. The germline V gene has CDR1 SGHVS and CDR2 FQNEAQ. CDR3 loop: CASSFTGVTRETQYF. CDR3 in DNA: TGTGCCAGCAGCTTTACAGGGGTTACCAGAGAGACCCAGTACTTC. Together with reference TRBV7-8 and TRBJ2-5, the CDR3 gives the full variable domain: GAGVSQSPRYKVAKRGQDVALRCDPISGHVSLFWYQQALGQGPEFLTYFQNEAQLDKSGLPSDRFFAERPEGSVSTLKIQRTQQEDSAVYLCASSFTGVTRETQYFGPGTRLLVL.

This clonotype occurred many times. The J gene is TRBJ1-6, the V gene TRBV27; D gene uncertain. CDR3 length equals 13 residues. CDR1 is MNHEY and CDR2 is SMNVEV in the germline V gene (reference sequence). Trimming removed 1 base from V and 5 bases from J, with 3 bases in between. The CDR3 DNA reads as TGTGCCAGCAGTTTATTGGATAATTCACCCCTCCACTTT. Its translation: CASSLLDNSPLHF.

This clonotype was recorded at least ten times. DNA for the CDR3: TGTGCCAGCAGTTTAGGTCCCACCGGGGAGCTGTTTTTT. Encoded protein: CASSLGPTGELFF. The chain carries TRBV12-3 or TRBV12-4 and TRBJ2-2; D is uncertain. The CDR3 has 13 amino acids. V was clipped by 1 base and J by 4 bases, with 4 bases between them.

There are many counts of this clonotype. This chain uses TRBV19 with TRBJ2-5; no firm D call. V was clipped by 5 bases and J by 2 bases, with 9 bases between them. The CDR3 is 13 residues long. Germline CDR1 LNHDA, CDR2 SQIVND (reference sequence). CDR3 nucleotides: TGTGCCAGTAGTGGTAACAGTCAAGAGACCCAGTACTTC. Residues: CASSGNSQETQYF.

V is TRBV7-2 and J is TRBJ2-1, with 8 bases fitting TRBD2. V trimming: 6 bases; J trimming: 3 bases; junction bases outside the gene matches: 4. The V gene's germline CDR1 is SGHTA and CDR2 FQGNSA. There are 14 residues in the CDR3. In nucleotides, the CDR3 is TGTGCCAGCAGATATAGCGGGATCTACAATGAGCAGTTCTTC. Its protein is CASRYSGIYNEQFF.

CDR3 region: CASSLRDRGQREQFF. DNA for the CDR3: TGTGCCAGCAGTCTCCGGGACAGGGGGCAGCGGGAGCAGTTCTTC. V is TRBV11-2 and J is TRBJ2-1; the match to TRBD1 covers 12 bases. CDR1 SGHAT and CDR2 FQNNGV come from the germline V gene. The ends lost 6 bases at V and 10 bases at J; junction bases unmatched: 10. The CDR3 is 15 residues long.

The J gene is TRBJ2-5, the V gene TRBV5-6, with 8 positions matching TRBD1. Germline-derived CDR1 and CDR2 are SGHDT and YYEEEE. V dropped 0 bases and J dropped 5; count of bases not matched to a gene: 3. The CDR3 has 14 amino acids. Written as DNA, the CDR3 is TGTGCCAGCAGCTTGGCCAGGGGGCCGGAGACCCAGTACTTC. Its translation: CASSLARGPETQYF. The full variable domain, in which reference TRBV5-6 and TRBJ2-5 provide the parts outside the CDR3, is DAGVTQSPTHLIKTRGQQVTLRCSPKSGHDTVSWYQQALGQGPQFIFQYYEEEERQRGNFPDRFSGHQFPNYSSELNVNALLLGDSALYLCASSLARGPETQYFGPGTRLLVL.

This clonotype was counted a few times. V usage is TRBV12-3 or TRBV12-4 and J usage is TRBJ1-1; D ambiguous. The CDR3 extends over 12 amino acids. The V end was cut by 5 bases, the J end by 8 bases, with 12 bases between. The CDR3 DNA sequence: TGTGCCAGCAGTACGATACGTAGAGAAGCTTTCTTT. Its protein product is CASSTIRREAFF.

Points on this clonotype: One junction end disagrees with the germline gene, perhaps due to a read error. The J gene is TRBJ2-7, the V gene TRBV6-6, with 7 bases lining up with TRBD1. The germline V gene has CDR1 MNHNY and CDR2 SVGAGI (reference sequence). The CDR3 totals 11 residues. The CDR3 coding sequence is TGTGCCAGCAGTACGGGACAGCTCCTGAACTTC. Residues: CASSTGQLLNF.

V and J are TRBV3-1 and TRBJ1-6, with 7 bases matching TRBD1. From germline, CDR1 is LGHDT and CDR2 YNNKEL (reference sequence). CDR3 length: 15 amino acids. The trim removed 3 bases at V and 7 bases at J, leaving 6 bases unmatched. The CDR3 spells CASSHITGVNSPLHF. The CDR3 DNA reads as TGTGCCAGCAGCCATATAACAGGGGTGAATTCACCCCTCCACTTT.

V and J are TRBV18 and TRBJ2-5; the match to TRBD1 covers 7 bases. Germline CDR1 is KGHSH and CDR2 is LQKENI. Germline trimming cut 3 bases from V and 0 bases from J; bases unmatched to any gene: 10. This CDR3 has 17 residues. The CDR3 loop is CASSPTGTARYQETQYF. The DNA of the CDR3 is TGTGCCAGCTCACCTACCGGGACAGCGAGATACCAAGAGACCCAGTACTTC.